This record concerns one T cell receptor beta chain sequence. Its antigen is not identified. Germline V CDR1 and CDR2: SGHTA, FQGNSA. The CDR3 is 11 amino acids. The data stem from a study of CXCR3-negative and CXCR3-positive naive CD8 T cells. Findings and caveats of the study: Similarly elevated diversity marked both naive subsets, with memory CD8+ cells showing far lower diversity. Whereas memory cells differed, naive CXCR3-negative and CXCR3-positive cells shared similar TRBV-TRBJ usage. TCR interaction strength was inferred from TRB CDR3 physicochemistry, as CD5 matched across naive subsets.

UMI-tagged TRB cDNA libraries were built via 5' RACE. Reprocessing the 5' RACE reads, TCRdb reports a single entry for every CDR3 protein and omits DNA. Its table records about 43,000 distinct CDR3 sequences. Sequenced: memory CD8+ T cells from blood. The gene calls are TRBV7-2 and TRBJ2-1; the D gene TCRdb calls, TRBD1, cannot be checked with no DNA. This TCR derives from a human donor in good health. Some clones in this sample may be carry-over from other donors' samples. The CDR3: CASQTGNEQFF.